Below, 7 T cell receptor beta chains from the same sample are listed, as sequenced in a study of blood T cell repertoires in COVID-19. Only in-frame clones appear in the TCRdb table, and some are missing; sequencing was by immunoSEQ multiplex PCR. The table includes more than 200,000 clones, approximately 87% detected once. Sequenced material: peripheral blood. Receptors originate from a woman aged 70-85 years with active or convalescent COVID-19.

The CDR3 DNA is TGTGCCAGCACCATAGCGGGAGGGCCCCACGAGCAGTACTTC. It encodes CASTIAGGPHEQYF. V usage is TRBV28 and J usage is TRBJ2-7, with TRBD2 matching over 11 bases. Germline loops: CDR1 MDHEN, CDR2 SYDVKM. This CDR3 contains 14 residues. V lost 7 bases, J lost 5 bases, and 7 bases stayed unmatched.

This chain links TRBV6-5 with TRBJ1-4; possibly TRBD1 for D (6 bases). Germline CDR1 reads MNHEY; CDR2 reads SVGAGI. Trimming shortened V by 4 bases and J by 5 bases, and 17 bases separated the two germline ends. The CDR3 extends over 16 amino acids. The CDR3 loop reads CASSFDRTAVNEKLFF. The CDR3 nucleotides read TGTGCCAGCAGTTTCGATCGGACAGCCGTCAATGAAAAACTGTTTTTT.

The chain recombines TRBV28 with TRBJ2-5; no definite D call. Germline assignment: CDR1 MDHEN and CDR2 SYDVKM. The CDR3 is 13 amino acids. Trimming took 3 bases from V and 1 from J, leaving 6 bases between them. The CDR3: CASSFQIQETQYF. The CDR3 DNA reads TGTGCCAGCAGTTTCCAAATCCAAGAGACCCAGTACTTC.

V usage is TRBV5-1 and J usage is TRBJ2-7, with D perhaps TRBD2 (5 bases). The CDR3 has 16 amino acids. Germline CDR1 SGHRS, CDR2 YFSETQ. V lost 8 bases and J lost 0, with 21 bases in between. CDR3 in DNA: TGCGCCAGTTCCCCTTGGGAGACCTCGAGCTCCTACGAGCAGTACTTC. Translation gives CASSPWETSSSYEQYF.

This clone was seen a handful of times. This chain uses TRBV9 with TRBJ2-2, with D uncertain. Germline CDR1 reads SGDLS; CDR2 reads YYNGEE. V lost 6 bases, J lost 8 bases, and 20 bases lay in between. The CDR3 is 15 amino acids. The CDR3 nucleotides are TGTGCCAGCACCGATCTCCCTAATTCCGTGGGGGAGCTGTTTTTT. Amino acid sequence: CASTDLPNSVGELFF.

This chain uses TRBV9 with TRBJ1-3; 8 bases align to TRBD1. This CDR3 contains 20 residues. The V and J ends lost 0 bases and 2 bases, in that order; junction bases with no gene match: 16. Looked up from germline, CDR1 is SGDLS and CDR2 is YYNGEE. CDR3 nucleotide sequence: TGTGCCAGCAGCGTAGGGAGACAGGGGCAACCAGGGAGCCCTGGAAACACCATATATTTT. Residues: CASSVGRQGQPGSPGNTIYF.

This clone was recorded a few times. V and J are TRBV6-6 and TRBJ2-1; the D gene is possibly TRBD2 (6 bases). Germline CDR1 MNHNY, CDR2 SVGAGI (reference sequence). The CDR3 covers 15 residues. V lost 5 bases and J lost 0, with 11 bases in between. CDR3 loop: CASSLSGSSYNEQFF. The CDR3 DNA sequence: TGTGCCAGCAGTCTTAGCGGAAGCTCCTACAATGAGCAGTTCTTC.